A selection of T cell receptor beta chains follows, all from one sample in a study of cytomegalovirus exposure and HLA in healthy donors. Clones were sequenced by immunoSEQ multiplex PCR, and TCRdb holds only the in-frame ones, with some missing. This sample has approximately 170,000 clones, with around 78% found just once. Input material: PBMCs. Source of these receptors: a man in his forties in good health and CMV-seronegative. Each CDR3 is given with its conserved first and last residue. The D gene is left open where the match is weak. Part of the rows lack a size; the others show once, few, many or a class for expanded clones.

>TRBV13|TRBJ2-3|-|TRBD2
TGTGCCAGCAGCCCTGGGACTAGCGGGAGGGCCACAGATACGCAGTATTTT
CASSPGTSGRATDTQYF
>TRBV5-5|TRBJ2-7|few|-
TGTGCCAGCAGCTTGGAACGCGCTACAGCCTACGAGCAGTACTTC
CASSLERATAYEQYF
>TRBV23-1|TRBJ2-7|-|-
TGCGCCAGCAGTCAATTCACCGACAGGTTATTCGAGCAGTACTTC
CASSQFTDRLFEQYF
>TRBV28|TRBJ2-3|-|-
TGTGCCAGCAGTCCGCCGAGAGGGGAGGCAGATACGCAGTATTTT
CASSPPRGEADTQYF
>TRBV7-3|TRBJ2-6|-|-
TGTGCCAGCAGCCGGGACATCTCTGGGGCCAACGGCCTGACTTTC
CASSRDISGANGLTF
>TRBV27|TRBJ2-1|-|-
TGTGCCAGCACTGGCGGATCCTACAATGAGCAGTTCTTC
CASTGGSYNEQFF
>TRBV5-8|TRBJ1-5|-|TRBD1
TGTGCCAGCAGCTTGCCCAGGACAGGGGGTAGACAGCCCCAGCATTTT
CASSLPRTGGRQPQHF
>TRBV27|TRBJ1-5|-|-
TGTGCCAGCAGTTTCGGTCGCAGGGGTGCGAATCAGCCCCAGCATTTT
CASSFGRRGANQPQHF
>TRBV2|TRBJ2-7|-|TRBD2
TGTGCCAGCAGTGCACCTGGGGCTAGCGGGAGCTACGAGCAGTACTTC
CASSAPGASGSYEQYF
>TRBV5-1|TRBJ2-1|-|-
TGCGCCAGCAGCTTTCCCGGCAAGCGGACCTCTCCGGAGCAGTTCTTC
CASSFPGKRTSPEQFF
>TRBV21-1|TRBJ2-3|-|-
TGTGCCAGCAGCAAAGATCGTACAGATACGCAGTATTTT
CASSKDRTDTQYF
>TRBV27|TRBJ2-7|-|TRBD1
TGTGCCAGCAGTTCGGTCACGGGACAGCCCTCCCACTACGAGCAGTACTTC
CASSSVTGQPSHYEQYF
>TRBV5-1|TRBJ2-2|few|TRBD2
TGCGCCAGCACCGGGGGGGGCTCCGGGGAGCTGTTTTTT
CASTGGGSGELFF
>TRBV7-9|TRBJ1-2|few|TRBD1
TGTTCCAGCAGCTTAGGACAGGGAGATGGCTACACCTTC
CSSSLGQGDGYTF
>TRBV6-5|TRBJ2-1|-|TRBD2
TGTGCCAGCAGTTACTTACTAGCGGGAGGAGGAAATGAGCAGTTCTTC
CASSYLLAGGGNEQFF
>TRBV10-1|TRBJ2-1|-|TRBD2
TGCGCCAGCAGTGAGGGGGCGGGAGAGGGAACCTACAATGAGCAGTTCTTC
CASSEGAGEGTYNEQFF
>TRBV7-9|TRBJ2-7|once|TRBD2
TGTGCCAGCAGCTTTGTACTAGCGGGAGGCGAGCAGTACTTC
CASSFVLAGGEQYF
>TRBV7-3|TRBJ2-1|-|-
TGTGCCAGCAGCTTAAGTCTAGGCGGCACTTACAATGAGCAGTTCTTC
CASSLSLGGTYNEQFF
>TRBV18|TRBJ1-5|-|-
TGTGCCAGTTCGCGGGACAGCAATCAGCCCCAGCATTTT
CASSRDSNQPQHF
>TRBV28|TRBJ2-7|-|TRBD1
TGTGCCAGCAGGGGACAGGGAGGATACTACGAGCAGTACTTC
CASRGQGGYYEQYF
>TRBV5-6|TRBJ2-7|-|-
TGTGCCAGCAGCCCCCCGCGAGGTCGAACTGTTCGAACTCAGTACTTC
CASSPPRGRTVRTQYF
>TRBV27|TRBJ1-3|-|-
TGTGCCAGCAGTCTCGGCGGGTGGAGCTCTGGAAACACCATATATTTT
CASSLGGWSSGNTIYF
>TRBV6-5|TRBJ1-5|-|-
TGTGCCAGCAGTCAAGGGGGTTACAATCAGCCCCAGCATTTT
CASSQGGYNQPQHF
>TRBV28|TRBJ2-7|-|TRBD2
TGTGCCAGCAGTTGGGGACGGGGACTAGCGGGAGTCGAGCAGTACTTC
CASSWGRGLAGVEQYF
>TRBV15|TRBJ2-1|-|-
TGTGCCACCGACGGGGGCGGGAGAGGCTCCTACAATGAGCAGTTCTTC
CATDGGGRGSYNEQFF